A selection of T cell receptor beta chains follows, all from one sample in a study of blood T cell repertoires in COVID-19. TCRdb keeps only in-frame clones here, not all; method: immunoSEQ multiplex PCR. Among fewer than 95,000 clones listed, about 78% were seen once. Sequences were obtained from peripheral blood. All receptors come from a woman older than 75 with acute or convalescent COVID-19. Both conserved end residues are part of each CDR3. Each record gives: D gene, V gene, J gene, clone size, CDR3 protein, CDR3 DNA. A D gene is named only where the DNA matches it firmly. Size is omitted from some rows. Given values are once, few, many or a class for expanded clones.

NA	TRBV2	TRBJ1-6	NA	CASSERRGGDNSPLHF	TGTGCCAGCAGTGAACGGAGGGGGGGGGACAATTCACCCCTCCACTTT
NA	TRBV27	TRBJ1-1	few	CASRAYRGANTEAFF	TGTGCCAGCAGGGCCTACCGGGGAGCTAACACTGAAGCTTTCTTT
NA	TRBV28	TRBJ1-2	NA	CASRAGVSGYTF	TGTGCCAGCAGGGCAGGGGTTAGTGGCTACACCTTC
NA	TRBV7-2	TRBJ1-2	few	CASSPDNFYGYTF	TGTGCCAGCAGCCCCGACAATTTCTATGGCTACACCTTC
TRBD1	TRBV18	TRBJ1-4	NA	CASSLRNGQAVANEKLFF	TGTGCCAGCTCACTTAGAAACGGACAGGCTGTGGCTAATGAAAAACTGTTTTTT
NA	TRBV7-8	TRBJ1-2	NA	CASSLVRGHGYTF	TGTGCCAGCAGCTTAGTCAGGGGCCATGGCTACACCTTC
TRBD1	TRBV5-1	TRBJ2-5	NA	CASSADRGRQTQYF	TGCGCCAGCAGTGCGGACAGGGGCCGCCAGACCCAGTACTTC
NA	TRBV5-5	TRBJ1-1	NA	CASSPIGVNTEAFF	TGTGCCAGCAGCCCAATAGGGGTAAACACTGAAGCTTTCTTT
TRBD1	TRBV6-5	TRBJ1-4	NA	CASRTTGGNEKLFF	TGTGCCAGCAGAACGACAGGGGGGAATGAAAAACTGTTTTTT
TRBD1	TRBV28	TRBJ2-1	NA	CASSLPGQGWYNEQFF	TGTGCCAGCAGTTTACCCGGACAGGGCTGGTACAATGAGCAGTTCTTC